These 18 T cell receptor beta chains came from one sample sequenced in a study of T-cell reconstitution after alpha-beta-depleted transplantation in children. Unique molecular identifiers were incorporated during preparation of the TCRbeta library. Each CDR3 protein gets one entry after TCRdb re-called the PCR reads with MiXCR. The data hold some 400,000 distinct CDR3 sequences, with 20% observed a single time. The sample in question was PBMCs from the stem cell graft donor, obtained from the stem cell graft. These receptors originate from a human donor who donated a stem cell graft to a child with acute myeloid leukemia.

This clonotype was detected a few times. The chain's CDR3 is CASSYSRGGGEQYF. The CDR3 bases are TGTGCCAGCAGTTACTCGAGGGGAGGGGGCGAGCAGTACTTC. The rearrangement links TRBV6-5 to TRBJ2-7, with D perhaps TRBD2 (7 bases). Germline CDR1 reads MNHEY; CDR2 reads SVGAGI. Trimming removed 0 bases from V and 6 bases from J, with 12 bases in between. This CDR3 comprises 14 residues.

A few counts support this clonotype. The chain combines TRBV12-3 or TRBV12-4 with TRBJ1-2, with D possibly matching TRBD1 (5 bases). Between the trimmed V and J ends, which lost 3 bases and 5 bases, there was a span of 13 bases. This CDR3 is 14 amino acids long. CDR3 sequence: CASSFQATAYGYTF. In DNA, the CDR3 is TGTGCCAGCAGTTTTCAGGCGACAGCGTATGGCTACACCTTC.

The chain combines TRBV20-1 with TRBJ1-1, with 8 positions matching TRBD1. Germline assignment: CDR1 DFQATT and CDR2 SNEGSKA (reference sequence). J gave up 8 bases and V 3 bases, and 8 bases lay outside the gene matches. The CDR3 runs to 13 residues. The CDR3 loop reads CSASLYRDREAFF. The CDR3 bases are TGCAGTGCTAGTTTATACCGGGACAGGGAAGCTTTCTTT.

This clonotype has a count of ten or more. The V call is TRBV5-1, the J call TRBJ2-7; 7 positions match TRBD1. CDR1 and CDR2 (germline): SGHRS, YFSETQ. Losses at the gene ends were 1 base for V and 1 base for J; bases not matched to a gene: 2. The length of the CDR3 is 14 residues. CDR3 coding DNA: TGCGCCAGCAGCTTGCAGGGGGATTCCTACGAGCAGTACTTC. This encodes CASSLQGDSYEQYF.

The genes are TRBV5-5 and TRBJ2-5; D is possibly TRBD1 or TRBD2 (5 bases each). V was pared by 4 bases and J by 2 bases, with 15 bases between. This CDR3 is built from 15 residues. CDR1 SGHKS and CDR2 YYEKEE come from the germline V gene (reference sequence). CDR3 sequence: CASSPPGTLQETQYF. CDR3 in DNA: TGTGCCAGCAGCCCACCCGGGACCCTGCAAGAGACCCAGTACTTC. The full variable domain, its missing parts supplied by reference TRBV5-5 and TRBJ2-5, is DAGVTQSPTHLIKTRGQQVTLRCSPISGHKSVSWYQQVLGQGPQFIFQYYEKEERGRGNFPDRFSARQFPNYSSELNVNALLLGDSALYLCASSPPGTLQETQYFGPGTRLLVL.

In its sample, this clonotype was seen a few times. This chain connects TRBV20-1 to TRBJ1-4, with D possibly being TRBD1 (5 bases). V was pared by 4 bases and J by 0 bases, with 9 bases between. CDR1 and CDR2 (germline): DFQATT, SNEGSKA (reference sequence). The CDR3 consists of 14 residues. CDR3 DNA sequence: TGCAGTGCTACGGGACCGCCAACTAATGAAAAACTGTTTTTT. The encoded protein is CSATGPPTNEKLFF.

This chain links TRBV7-8 with TRBJ2-5, with TRBD1 matching over 7 bases. The germline CDR1 and CDR2 sequences are SGHVS and FQNEAQ. The CDR3 is 15 amino acids. V dropped 3 bases and J dropped 0; count of bases not matched to a gene: 4. CDR3 protein: CASSFGQANQETQYF. The DNA for the CDR3 is TGTGCCAGCAGCTTTGGACAGGCCAACCAAGAGACCCAGTACTTC. Drawing the rest from reference TRBV7-8 and TRBJ2-5, the complete variable domain is GAGVSQSPRYKVAKRGQDVALRCDPISGHVSLFWYQQALGQGPEFLTYFQNEAQLDKSGLPSDRFFAERPEGSVSTLKIQRTQQEDSAVYLCASSFGQANQETQYFGPGTRLLVL.

The chain carries TRBV5-1 and TRBJ2-7, with 7 bases aligning to TRBD2. CDR1 and CDR2 from the germline V gene are SGHRS and YFSETQ. J was trimmed by 2 bases and V by 4 bases; bases with no gene match: 9. This CDR3 has 15 residues. The CDR3: CASSPVGRAAYEQYF. The CDR3 DNA reads TGCGCCAGCAGCCCCGTGGGGAGGGCAGCCTACGAGCAGTACTTC.

The genes are TRBV3-1 and TRBJ1-2; 8 bases line up with TRBD1. CDR3 length: 13 residues. The ends lost 4 bases at V and 6 bases at J; junction bases unmatched: 4. CDR1 and CDR2 from the germline V gene are LGHDT and YNNKEL (reference sequence). The CDR3 DNA follows: TGTGCCAGCAGCCGAATACAGGGGGATGGCTACACCTTC. Translation: CASSRIQGDGYTF.

Many counts were recorded for this clonotype. The rearrangement joins TRBV29-1 to TRBJ2-3, with 8 positions matching TRBD1. In germline, CDR1 is SQVTM, CDR2 ANQGSEA. The CDR3 consists of 12 residues. V trimming: 5 bases; J trimming: 15 bases; junction bases outside the gene matches: 13. The CDR3: CSVPPDRGRSYF. The DNA of the CDR3 is TGCAGCGTTCCCCCTGACAGGGGCCGTTCTTATTTT.

In this sample, this clonotype turned up many times. This sequence joins TRBV29-1 and TRBJ2-5; 7 nucleotides match TRBD2. CDR1 and CDR2 from the germline V gene are SQVTM and ANQGSEA. With V trimmed by 3 bases and J by 2 bases, 3 bases remained unmatched. The CDR3 runs 13 residues. The DNA for the CDR3 is TGCAGCGTTGAGCGGGAGATACAAGAGACCCAGTACTTC. This sequence encodes CSVEREIQETQYF.

J is TRBJ2-1 and V is TRBV6-5; either TRBD1 or TRBD2 may fit D (5 bases each). Germline loops: CDR1 MNHEY, CDR2 SVGAGI. The V end lost 2 bases, the J end lost 3 bases, and 14 bases lay between the germline ends. The CDR3 is 16 amino acids. The CDR3 DNA is TGTGCCAGCAGTTACCAGACGGGACGTATCTACAATGAGCAGTTCTTC. This sequence encodes CASSYQTGRIYNEQFF.

The table lists this clonotype with many counts. The rearrangement joins TRBV7-2 to TRBJ2-2, with 8 bases that match TRBD1. The germline CDR1 and CDR2 sequences are SGHTA and FQGNSA. After removal of 5 bases from V and 7 bases from J, the junction contained 6 bases not matched to a gene. The CDR3 contains 14 residues. The CDR3 loop is CASSTWTGSGELFF. The CDR3 DNA reads as TGTGCCAGCAGCACTTGGACAGGGAGCGGGGAGCTGTTTTTT.

The chain has TRBV5-1 and TRBJ2-5; the D is unclear. Germline V gene sequence: CDR1 SGHRS, CDR2 YFSETQ. This CDR3 has 14 amino acids. The V end was cut by 0 bases, the J end by 1 base, with 7 bases between. The CDR3 sequence: CASSLEYPQETQYF. CDR3 in DNA: TGCGCCAGCAGCTTGGAATATCCCCAAGAGACCCAGTACTTC.

This clonotype was seen many times. This chain uses TRBV27 with TRBJ2-1; D may be TRBD2 (5 bases). The germline gives CDR1 MNHEY, CDR2 SMNVEV (reference sequence). The V end was cut by 10 bases, the J end by 0 bases, with 16 bases between. CDR3 length equals 15 residues. The CDR3 loop reads CATGGAESSYNEQFF. The CDR3 DNA is TGTGCCACCGGTGGAGCGGAGAGCTCCTACAATGAGCAGTTCTTC.

This clonotype was recorded a few times. The chain employs TRBV4-1 and TRBJ2-7, with 7 bases aligning to TRBD2. V lost 0 bases to trimming and J lost 2 bases; unmatched junction nucleotides: 10. Germline lookup yields CDR1 MGHRA and CDR2 YSYEKL. The CDR3 totals 17 residues. DNA of the CDR3: TGCGCCAGCAGCCAAGATTTGGCAAGCGGGGAAACCTACGAGCAGTACTTC. Encoded protein: CASSQDLASGETYEQYF.

This chain joins TRBV28 and TRBJ2-1; D is uncertain. From germline, CDR1 is MDHEN and CDR2 SYDVKM. This CDR3 spans 12 amino acids. Trimming pared 6 bases from V and 4 bases from J, leaving 7 bases between. The CDR3 here is CASRGNYNEQFF. In nucleotides, the CDR3 is TGTGCCAGCAGGGGGAATTACAATGAGCAGTTCTTC.

In this sample, this clonotype turned up many times. V gene TRBV12-3 or TRBV12-4 combines with J gene TRBJ2-5; D is unresolved. The ends were cut back, 3 bases at V and 2 bases at J, with 7 bases in the middle. This CDR3 has 13 residues. Here the CDR3 reads CASSFGLQETQYF. CDR3 in DNA: TGTGCCAGCAGTTTTGGGCTGCAAGAGACCCAGTACTTC.